What follows are 23 T cell receptor beta chains derived from one specimen sequenced in a study of regulatory T cells in long-lasting Graves disease. Construction of TCR beta libraries relied on iRepertoire HTBI primers and on Arm-PCR targeting CDR3 regions. MiXCR, run by TCRdb on the multiplex PCR reads, gives a single entry per CDR3 protein. In the table there are about 430,000 distinct CDR3 sequences, roughly a fifth of which are singletons. Time point in this sample: persistent/refractory GD, antithyroid drugs over 5 years with positive TRAb. The TCR library was made from RNA extracted from PBMCs. The sequencing used peripheral blood mononuclear cells (PBMCs), collected when the disease was refractory, from a patient treated with antithyroid drugs. The receptor source for this set is a female donor with Graves disease.

The table lists this clonotype with a few counts. The gene calls are TRBV5-6 and TRBJ2-2; D unclear. Trimming shortened V by 3 bases and J by 3 bases, and 15 bases separated the two germline ends. There are 16 residues in the CDR3. Germline CDR1 is SGHDT and CDR2 is YYEEEE. CDR3 sequence: CASSSGRPMDTGELFF. In DNA form, the CDR3 reads TGTGCCAGCAGCTCGGGCAGACCTATGGACACCGGGGAGCTGTTTTTT.

Ten or more counts support this clonotype. The gene calls are TRBV15 and TRBJ1-5; tentative D call: TRBD1 (6 bases). The CDR3 totals 15 residues. V lost 0 bases, J lost 4 bases, and 10 bases lay in between. CDR1 and CDR2 (germline): LNHNV, YYDKDF (reference sequence). The CDR3 sequence: CATSRDAGANQPQHF. The CDR3 bases are TGTGCCACCAGCAGAGATGCAGGGGCAAATCAGCCCCAGCATTTT.

This chain links TRBV5-5 with TRBJ1-1; D gene ambiguous. CDR3 length equals 16 residues. Germline CDR1 SGHKS, CDR2 YYEKEE (reference sequence). Deletions cut 0 bases from V and 4 bases from J, with 16 bases between. The CDR3: CASSLGAGGSGTEAFF. In nucleotides, the CDR3 is TGTGCCAGCAGCTTGGGGGCAGGTGGTTCTGGCACTGAAGCTTTCTTT.

The gene calls are TRBV28 and TRBJ2-6; D is undetermined. Germline CDR1 is MDHEN and CDR2 is SYDVKM. V lost 3 bases and J lost 1, with 10 bases in between. The CDR3 spans 16 residues. The DNA for the CDR3 is TGTGCCAGCAGTTTTGGTTTCATATCTGGGGCCAACGTCCTGACTTTC. This gives the protein CASSFGFISGANVLTF.

This chain joins TRBV7-9 and TRBJ2-7, with 8 bases matching TRBD1. Germline V gives CDR1 SEHNR, CDR2 FQNEAQ (reference sequence). The CDR3 runs to 13 residues. Germline trimming cut 5 bases from V and 3 bases from J; bases unmatched to any gene: 3. The CDR3: CASSPDRVYEQYF. In DNA, the CDR3 is TGTGCCAGCAGCCCGGACAGGGTCTACGAGCAGTACTTC.

This clonotype was picked up many times. The chain combines TRBV27 with TRBJ2-7; tentative D call: TRBD1 (6 bases). Per the germline V gene, CDR1 is MNHEY and CDR2 is SMNVEV (reference sequence). The CDR3 has 13 residues. The V end was cut by 3 bases, the J end by 2 bases, with 8 bases between. The CDR3 is CASSLRDTYEQYF. Here the CDR3 DNA reads TGTGCCAGCAGTTTGAGGGACACCTACGAGCAGTACTTC.

J is TRBJ2-7 and V is TRBV4-1; tentatively, D is TRBD1 (6 bases). This CDR3 comprises 16 residues. CDR1 is MGHRA, CDR2 YSYEKL, per germline. Trimming cost V 0 bases and J 0 bases, with 12 bases left between them. CDR3 DNA: TGCGCCAGCAGCCAAGATCCAGGGGCGAGCTCCTACGAGCAGTACTTC. Encoded protein: CASSQDPGASSYEQYF.

The chain uses TRBV29-1 and TRBJ2-2, with D hard to call. The CDR3 is 13 residues long. V was cut by 7 bases and J by 1 base, with 10 bases left in between. In germline, CDR1 is SQVTM, CDR2 ANQGSEA. CDR3 sequence: CSGGKGNTGELFF. CDR3 nucleotide sequence: TGCAGCGGGGGAAAGGGGAACACCGGGGAGCTGTTTTTT.

The chain carries TRBV28 and TRBJ1-4; 11 bases line up with TRBD1. V lost 3 bases, J lost 7 bases, and 7 bases stayed unmatched. The germline gives CDR1 MDHEN, CDR2 SYDVKM. CDR3 length equals 16 residues. CDR3 sequence reads: CASSFPGQGAGEKLFF. The CDR3 DNA reads as TGTGCCAGCAGTTTCCCTGGACAGGGGGCAGGTGAAAAACTGTTTTTT.

This clonotype appeared a few times. J is TRBJ2-7 and V is TRBV29-1; no definite D call. Germline loops: CDR1 SQVTM, CDR2 ANQGSEA. V gave up 4 bases and J gave up 0 bases, with 10 bases separating them. The CDR3 spans 13 residues. This chain's CDR3 is CSVVLELSYEQYF. The CDR3 DNA is TGCAGCGTTGTGTTGGAACTCTCCTACGAGCAGTACTTC.

This clonotype was observed a single time. The CDR3 is CASSLIADNEQFF. DNA for the CDR3: TGTGCCAGCAGCCTCATAGCGGACAATGAGCAGTTCTTC. V usage is TRBV4-2 and J usage is TRBJ2-5; a possible D gene is TRBD2 (6 bases). Gene TRBJ2-1 matches the end of the DNA better, so the J call may be wrong. The germline V gene has CDR1 LGHNA and CDR2 YNFKEQ. CDR3 length equals 13 residues.

This clonotype has a count of ten or more. The chain carries TRBV27 and TRBJ2-7; D perhaps matches TRBD1 (5 bases). The germline gives CDR1 MNHEY, CDR2 SMNVEV (reference sequence). The CDR3 length is 13 residues. Trimming pared 3 bases from V and 2 bases from J, leaving 8 bases between. CDR3 residues: CASSLTEAYEQYF. The DNA of the CDR3 is TGTGCCAGCAGTTTGACAGAGGCCTACGAGCAGTACTTC.

The gene calls are TRBV13 and TRBJ1-2; TRBD1 matches 8 bases. The CDR3 length is 14 residues. The ends lost 1 base at V and 3 bases at J; junction bases unmatched: 1. Germline V gene data show CDR1 as PRHDT and CDR2 as FYEKMQ (reference sequence). The CDR3 protein is CASSLVGQDYGYTF. The CDR3 region has the DNA TGTGCCAGCAGCTTAGTGGGACAGGACTATGGCTACACCTTC.

This clonotype was detected ten times or more. The chain is built from TRBV28 and TRBJ2-7, with D possibly TRBD1 on 6 matching bases. Germline CDR1 is MDHEN and CDR2 is SYDVKM. The CDR3 contains 17 residues. Trimming removed 6 bases from V and 1 base from J, with 22 bases in between. Written as DNA, the CDR3 is TGTGCCAGCAGCTCAATTTTTGCCGGGACACAATCCTACGAGCAGTACTTC. It codes for CASSSIFAGTQSYEQYF.

This clonotype occurred many times. The chain is built from TRBV6-5 and TRBJ1-1; D is unresolved. Germline V gene sequence: CDR1 MNHEY, CDR2 SVGAGI. This CDR3 is built from 14 residues. V lost 1 base, J lost 1 base, and 7 bases lay in between. This chain's CDR3 is CASSYFASNTEAFF. CDR3 DNA sequence: TGTGCCAGCAGTTACTTCGCCTCGAACACTGAAGCTTTCTTT.

The chain joins TRBV10-2 to TRBJ1-5; D gene uncertain. This CDR3 has 14 residues. Trimming pared 1 base from V and 5 bases from J, leaving 9 bases between. Per germline, CDR1 WSHSY and CDR2 SAAADI. Here the CDR3 reads CASSELAGDQPQHF. CDR3 nucleotides: TGCGCCAGCAGTGAGTTGGCAGGAGATCAGCCCCAGCATTTT.

There are many counts of this clonotype. V is TRBV20-1 and J is TRBJ1-1; no definite D call. The germline V gene encodes CDR1 DFQATT and CDR2 SNEGSKA (reference sequence). Trimming removed 4 bases from V and 1 base from J, with 10 bases in between. The CDR3 runs 13 residues. CDR3 sequence: CSAKGPQNTEAFF. CDR3 nucleotides: TGCAGTGCTAAAGGGCCCCAGAACACTGAAGCTTTCTTT.

The chain uses TRBV28 and TRBJ2-1; TRBD2 agrees at 7 bases. The CDR3 covers 14 residues. V shed 7 bases, J shed 0 bases, and the junction held 3 bases outside the gene matches. The germline CDR1 and CDR2 sequences are MDHEN and SYDVKM. CDR3 in amino acids: CASISGGSYNEQFF. CDR3 DNA sequence: TGTGCCAGCATCTCGGGGGGCTCCTACAATGAGCAGTTCTTC.

The rearrangement joins TRBV19 to TRBJ2-5, with TRBD2 as a possible D gene (6 bases). CDR1 and CDR2 (germline): LNHDA, SQIVND (reference sequence). The CDR3 has 12 residues. V lost 8 bases, J lost 5 bases, and 12 bases lay in between. CDR3 coding DNA: TGTGCCAGTCAGAGCGGAGGGGAGACCCAGTACTTC. This gives the protein CASQSGGETQYF.

This clonotype was recorded a few times. The rearrangement uses TRBV5-1 and TRBJ1-5; D remains unclear. The CDR3 has 14 residues. Germline CDR1 and CDR2: SGHRS and YFSETQ. Trimming removed 7 bases from V and 7 bases from J, with 18 bases in between. The CDR3 loop reads CASVQASPMQPQHF. The CDR3 bases are TGCGCCAGCGTCCAGGCGAGCCCTATGCAGCCCCAGCATTTT.

The chain employs TRBV7-9 and TRBJ2-1, with 10 bases aligning to TRBD2. J gave up 8 bases and V 1 base, and 5 bases lay outside the gene matches. Per germline, CDR1 SEHNR and CDR2 FQNEAQ (reference sequence). CDR3 length: 15 residues. The CDR3 spells CASSLDLAGDYEQFF. As DNA, the CDR3 is TGTGCCAGCAGCTTAGATCTAGCGGGAGACTATGAGCAGTTCTTC.

This clonotype was observed at least ten times. The rearrangement uses TRBV28 and TRBJ2-7, with 7 bases that match TRBD1. V lost 4 bases, J lost 6 bases, and 6 bases stayed unmatched. The CDR3 is 13 amino acids. The germline V gene encodes CDR1 MDHEN and CDR2 SYDVKM. The CDR3 DNA reads TGTGCCAGCAGTTACAGGGGTACATCCGAGCAGTACTTC. Encoded protein: CASSYRGTSEQYF.

This clonotype was recorded many times. The chain combines TRBV20-1 with TRBJ2-7, with 7 bases lining up with TRBD2. CDR3 size: 15 residues. The germline gives CDR1 DFQATT, CDR2 SNEGSKA (reference sequence). V lost 0 bases to trimming and J lost 3 bases; unmatched junction nucleotides: 8. CDR3 in DNA: TGCAGTGCTAGAGATGGGGCTAGCGGACACTACGAGCAGTACTTC. Amino acid sequence: CSARDGASGHYEQYF.